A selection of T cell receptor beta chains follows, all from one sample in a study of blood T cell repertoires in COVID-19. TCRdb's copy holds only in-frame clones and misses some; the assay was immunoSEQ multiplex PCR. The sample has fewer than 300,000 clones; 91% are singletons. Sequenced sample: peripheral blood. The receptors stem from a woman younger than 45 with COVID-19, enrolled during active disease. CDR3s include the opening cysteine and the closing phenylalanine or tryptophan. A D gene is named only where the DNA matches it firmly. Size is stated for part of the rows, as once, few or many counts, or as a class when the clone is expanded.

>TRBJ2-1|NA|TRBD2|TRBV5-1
CASSLAGTSGDGGEQFF
TGCGCCAGCAGCTTGGCCGGGACTAGCGGGGATGGGGGTGAGCAGTTCTTC
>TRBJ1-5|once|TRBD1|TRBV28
CASSPTGTGGPYRQPQHF
TGTGCCAGCAGTCCAACCGGGACAGGGGGCCCGTATAGGCAGCCCCAGCATTTT
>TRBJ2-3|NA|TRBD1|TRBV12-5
CASGRDRVADTQYF
TGTGCTAGTGGCCGGGACAGGGTAGCAGATACGCAGTATTTT
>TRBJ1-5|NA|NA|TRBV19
CASTDYSNQPQHF
TGTGCCAGTACCGACTATAGCAATCAGCCCCAGCATTTT
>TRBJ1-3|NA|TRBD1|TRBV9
CASSAADRSGNTIYF
TGTGCCAGCAGCGCAGCGGACAGGTCAGGAAACACCATATATTTT
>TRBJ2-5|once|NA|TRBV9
CASSVGGHDQETQYF
TGTGCCAGCAGCGTTGGCGGACACGACCAAGAGACCCAGTACTTC
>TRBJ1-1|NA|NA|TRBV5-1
CASSSRETNTEAFF
TGCGCCAGCAGCAGCAGGGAAACGAACACTGAAGCTTTCTTT
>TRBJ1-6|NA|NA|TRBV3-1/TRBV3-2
CASSQGQGSSPLHF
TGTGCCAGCAGCCAAGGGCAGGGGTCTTCACCCCTCCACTTT
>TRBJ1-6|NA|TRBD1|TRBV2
CASSEAGGQQVYNSPLHF
TGTGCCAGCAGTGAAGCTGGGGGACAGCAAGTCTATAATTCACCCCTCCACTTT
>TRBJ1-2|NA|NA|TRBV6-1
CASSEALDSNYGYTF
TGTGCCAGCAGTGAAGCGCTGGACAGTAACTATGGCTACACCTTC
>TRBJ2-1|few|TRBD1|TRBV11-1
CASSRDRGMDEQFF
TGTGCCAGCAGCCGGGACAGGGGTATGGATGAGCAGTTCTTC
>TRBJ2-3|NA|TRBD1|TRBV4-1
CASSHEKGQVILDTQYF
TGCGCCAGCAGCCACGAAAAAGGACAGGTGATCTTAGATACGCAGTATTTT
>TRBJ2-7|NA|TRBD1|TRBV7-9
CASSLGTGTEQYF
TGTGCCAGCAGCTTAGGGACAGGGACCGAGCAGTACTTC
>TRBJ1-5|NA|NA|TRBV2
CASSGVTDSYQPQHF
TGTGCCAGCAGCGGAGTGACGGACAGCTATCAGCCCCAGCATTTT
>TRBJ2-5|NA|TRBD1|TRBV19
CASSQLGQGLDQYF
TGTGCCAGTAGTCAATTGGGACAGGGGCTCGACCAGTACTTC
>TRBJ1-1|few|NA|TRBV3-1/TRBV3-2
CASSRTENTEAFF
TGTGCCAGCAGCCGGACAGAGAACACTGAAGCTTTCTTT
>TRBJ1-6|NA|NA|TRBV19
CASSALRDRNSPLHF
TGTGCCAGTAGTGCCCTCCGAGACAGGAATTCACCCCTCCACTTT
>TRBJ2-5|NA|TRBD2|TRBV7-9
CASSPKGLVGQETQYF
TGTGCCAGCAGCCCGAAGGGACTAGTGGGGCAAGAGACCCAGTACTTC
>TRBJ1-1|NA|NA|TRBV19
CASSTYGGTMNTEAFF
TGTGCCAGTAGTACCTATGGAGGGACGATGAACACTGAAGCTTTCTTT
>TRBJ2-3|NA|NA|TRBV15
CATSFRRPSHTQYF
TGTGCCACCAGCTTTCGAAGACCTAGTCATACGCAGTATTTT
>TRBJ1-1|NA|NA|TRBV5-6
CASRMTGYTEAFF
TGTGCCAGCAGGATGACGGGATACACTGAAGCTTTCTTT
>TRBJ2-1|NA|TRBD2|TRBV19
CASSLPTSGRSVYEQFF
TGTGCCAGTAGTCTTCCGACTAGCGGGAGGAGTGTCTATGAGCAGTTCTTC
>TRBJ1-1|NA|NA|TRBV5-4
CASSLRGFDTEAFF
TGTGCCAGCAGCTTGCGAGGGTTTGACACTGAAGCTTTCTTT
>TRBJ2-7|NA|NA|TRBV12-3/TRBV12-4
CASSGGDEQYF
TGTGCCAGCTCAGGAGGAGACGAGCAGTACTTC
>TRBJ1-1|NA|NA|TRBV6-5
CASSYSEGDTEAFF
TGTGCCAGCAGTTACTCCGAGGGGGACACTGAAGCTTTCTTT